One sample yielded the 18 T cell receptor beta chains listed below, sequenced in a study of blood T cell repertoires in COVID-19. Here immunoSEQ multiplex PCR was the method, and the copy in TCRdb shows in-frame clones only, minus some. Of about 190,000 clones in the sample, around 90% were seen once. Material: peripheral blood. The receptors originated from a man aged 35-49 years with active or convalescent COVID-19.

CDR3 DNA sequence: TGTGCCAGCAGCTTAGCGGGCAGCTACGAGCAGTACTTC. Its translation: CASSLAGSYEQYF. The chain employs TRBV7-8 and TRBJ2-7; D is undetermined. The germline V gene encodes CDR1 SGHVS and CDR2 FQNEAQ. The V end was cut by 0 bases, the J end by 3 bases, with 6 bases between. The CDR3 extends over 13 amino acids.

The CDR3 DNA sequence: TGTGCCAGCAGCGCCCCTGTCGGTGAGCGGGACACCTACAATGAGCAGTTCTTC. Amino acid sequence: CASSAPVGERDTYNEQFF. This chain joins TRBV9 and TRBJ2-1; a possible D gene is TRBD2 (7 bases). Germline CDR1 reads SGDLS; CDR2 reads YYNGEE. This CDR3 has 18 residues. V lost 3 bases and J 2 bases, leaving 21 bases between the germline ends.

The genes are TRBV28 and TRBJ1-1, with D possibly TRBD1 on 6 matching bases. This CDR3 is built from 13 residues. Trimming took 6 bases from V and 6 from J, leaving 14 bases between them. Germline CDR1 and CDR2: MDHEN and SYDVKM. In DNA form, the CDR3 reads TGTGCCAGCAGCGGGTATTACAGGGCTGAAGCTTTCTTT. Protein: CASSGYYRAEAFF.

This clone was counted once. The J gene is TRBJ2-2, the V gene TRBV6-6, with D perhaps TRBD1 (6 bases). Trimming took off 6 bases at V and 6 bases at J, with 14 bases between the two ends. The CDR3 runs 14 residues. Per the germline V gene, CDR1 is MNHNY and CDR2 is SVGAGI (reference sequence). DNA for the CDR3: TGTGCCAGCAGCAACAGGGAGTCGCCCGGGGAGCTGTTTTTT. It is translated as CASSNRESPGELFF.

The chain recombines TRBV28 with TRBJ1-5; D uncertain. This CDR3 spans 14 amino acids. Germline V gives CDR1 MDHEN, CDR2 SYDVKM. V shed 5 bases and J shed 7 bases, with 15 bases lying between them. CDR3 in DNA: TGTGCCAGCAGTCCGACCCTCGGGAGGCAGCCCCAGCATTTT. Translating it yields CASSPTLGRQPQHF.

The V call is TRBV18, the J call TRBJ2-3; no clear D gene. With 3 bases removed from V and 4 bases from J, the gap between germline ends came to 17 bases. This CDR3 spans 16 amino acids. Germline CDR1 and CDR2: KGHSH and LQKENI. As DNA, the CDR3 is TGTGCCAGCTCACCCACGTCTGGAAGGCTAGCAGATACGCAGTATTTT. The encoded protein is CASSPTSGRLADTQYF. The full variable domain, completed using reference TRBV18 and TRBJ2-3, is NAGVMQNPRHLVRRRGQEARLRCSPMKGHSHVYWYRQLPEEGLKFMVYLQKENIIDESGMPKERFSAEFPKEGPSILRIQQVVRGDSAAYFCASSPTSGRLADTQYFGPGTRLTVL.

This clone has a handful of counts. The chain uses TRBV7-8 and TRBJ1-5; D may be TRBD1 (6 bases). Trimming removed 8 bases from V and 0 bases from J, with 14 bases in between. The CDR3 has 15 residues. Per the germline V gene, CDR1 is SGHVS and CDR2 is FQNEAQ. CDR3 sequence (DNA): TGTGCCAGCGGGGGCGAACGGGTTAGCAATCAGCCCCAGCATTTT. Its protein is CASGGERVSNQPQHF.

J is TRBJ2-7 and V is TRBV11-3; 9 bases agree with TRBD2. The CDR3 contains 14 residues. With V trimmed by 3 bases and J by 2 bases, 2 bases remained unmatched. CDR1 is SGHNT, CDR2 YENEEA, per germline. CDR3 nucleotide sequence: TGTGCCAGCAGCTTCGGCGGGGGGGCCTACGAGCAGTACTTC. It encodes CASSFGGGAYEQYF.

The chain uses TRBV7-2 and TRBJ2-5, with 7 positions matching TRBD1. V shed 4 bases and J 5 bases; nucleotides not matched to a gene: 7. Looked up from germline, CDR1 is SGHTA and CDR2 is FQGNSA. This CDR3 contains 14 residues. The CDR3 DNA reads as TGTGCCAGCAGCTCCCCGACAGGGTGGGAGACCCAGTACTTC. Protein product: CASSSPTGWETQYF.

V usage is TRBV7-3 and J usage is TRBJ2-5, with D possibly TRBD2 on 5 matching bases. The CDR3 has 16 amino acids. Per the germline V gene, CDR1 is SGHTA and CDR2 is FQGTGA. The ends were cut back, 5 bases at V and 2 bases at J, with 18 bases in the middle. This chain's CDR3 is CASSPGRRRPQETQYF. CDR3 DNA: TGTGCCAGCAGCCCAGGACGGAGGCGGCCTCAAGAGACCCAGTACTTC.

This clone was observed a single time. The chain has TRBV10-3 and TRBJ2-3; tentative D call: TRBD1 (5 bases). The germline gives CDR1 ENHRY, CDR2 SYGVKD. This CDR3 comprises 15 residues. The germline V and J ends were trimmed by 4 bases and 6 bases, with 17 bases remaining between them. The CDR3 is CAISGVGPPGDTQYF. DNA of the CDR3: TGTGCCATCAGTGGCGTGGGGCCCCCCGGGGATACGCAGTATTTT.

The V call is TRBV30, the J call TRBJ2-7, with a possible D match to TRBD1 (6 bases). V shed 3 bases and J shed 0 bases, with 12 bases lying between them. This CDR3 is 14 amino acids long. Germline CDR1 reads GTSNPN; CDR2 reads SVGIG (reference sequence). CDR3 amino acids: CAWRPSGHSYEQYF. In DNA, the CDR3 is TGTGCCTGGAGGCCTTCGGGACACTCCTACGAGCAGTACTTC.

The count of this clone is one. The rearrangement joins TRBV7-9 to TRBJ1-6, with TRBD1 matching over 7 bases. Trimming at V came to 1 base and at J to 10 bases, leaving 7 bases not matched to a gene. Germline-derived CDR1 and CDR2 are SEHNR and FQNEAQ (reference sequence). The CDR3 is made up of 15 amino acids. The CDR3 loop is CASSLEGAWGSPLHF. The CDR3 DNA sequence: TGTGCCAGCAGCTTAGAGGGGGCATGGGGATCACCCCTCCACTTT.

V gene TRBV28 combines with J gene TRBJ1-3, with a tentative D call TRBD1 (5 bases). V gave up 6 bases and J gave up 1 base, with 10 bases separating them. Germline V CDR1 and CDR2: MDHEN, SYDVKM. The CDR3 has 14 amino acids. The CDR3 reads CASSLTASGNTIYF. The DNA of the CDR3 is TGTGCCAGCAGCCTGACAGCGTCTGGAAACACCATATATTTT. The whole variable domain, filled in from reference TRBV28 and TRBJ1-3, reads DVKVTQSSRYLVKRTGEKVFLECVQDMDHENMFWYRQDPGLGLRLIYFSYDVKMKEKGDIPEGYSVSREKKERFSLILESASTNQTSMYLCASSLTASGNTIYFGEGSWLTVV.

The gene calls are TRBV28 and TRBJ2-2; 8 positions match TRBD2. This CDR3 is built from 17 residues. Germline V CDR1 and CDR2: MDHEN, SYDVKM. Trimming removed 4 bases from V and 4 bases from J; junction bases left unmatched: 11. The CDR3 nucleotides are TGTGCCAGCAGTTCCCCTCGGCGCGGGGGGTTCACCGGGGAGCTGTTTTTT. Residues: CASSSPRRGGFTGELFF.

This chain joins TRBV9 and TRBJ2-7; D is possibly TRBD2 (6 bases). The V and J ends lost 7 bases and 1 base respectively, with 18 bases between them. CDR1 and CDR2 (germline): SGDLS, YYNGEE. The CDR3 is 15 amino acids. In nucleotides, the CDR3 is TGTGCCAGCCCAATACCGTCAGGGACTTCCTACGAGCAGTACTTC. Translating it yields CASPIPSGTSYEQYF.

This clone has more than one count but fewer than ten. This chain links TRBV7-2 with TRBJ2-1, with TRBD1 identical over 10 bases. Germline V CDR1 and CDR2: SGHTA, FQGNSA. J lost 7 bases, V lost 0 bases, and 6 bases had no gene match. CDR3 length: 16 residues. CDR3 DNA sequence: TGTGCCAGCAGCTTAGCGGGACAGGGGCATAGGAATGAGCAGTTCTTC. As protein: CASSLAGQGHRNEQFF.

The rearrangement links TRBV6-5 to TRBJ1-2; D is ambiguous. The germline gives CDR1 MNHEY, CDR2 SVGAGI. CDR3 size: 14 residues. The V end lost 4 bases, the J end lost 1 base, and 10 bases lay between the germline ends. CDR3 bases: TGTGCCAGCAGTTCTCTTGGGCGTAACTATGGCTACACCTTC. It encodes CASSSLGRNYGYTF.